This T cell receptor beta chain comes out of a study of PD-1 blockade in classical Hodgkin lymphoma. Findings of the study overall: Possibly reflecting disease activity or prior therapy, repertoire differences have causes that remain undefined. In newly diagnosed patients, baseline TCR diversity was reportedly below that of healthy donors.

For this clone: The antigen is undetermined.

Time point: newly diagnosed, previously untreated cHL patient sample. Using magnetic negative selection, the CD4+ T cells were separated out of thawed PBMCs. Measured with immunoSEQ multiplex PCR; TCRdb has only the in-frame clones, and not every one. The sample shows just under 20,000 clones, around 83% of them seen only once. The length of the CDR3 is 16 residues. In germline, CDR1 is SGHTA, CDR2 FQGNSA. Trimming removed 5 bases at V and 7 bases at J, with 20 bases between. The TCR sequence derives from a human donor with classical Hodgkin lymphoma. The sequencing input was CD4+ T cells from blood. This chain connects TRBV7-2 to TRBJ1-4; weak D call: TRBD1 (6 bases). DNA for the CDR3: TGTGCCAGCAGCGGGCATATGGCGGGGGCGGGTGAAAAACTGTTTTTT. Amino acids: CASSGHMAGAGEKLFF.